This entry is about one TCR beta chain. Its antigen remains unidentified. The record has no base qualities; no much larger clone is one base away. Each collaborating institution followed its own protocols to collect whole blood in K2EDTA tubes. Collaborator samples were shipped for TCRbeta analysis as frozen whole blood, isolated PBMCs, or DNA extracted from either sample type. The sample comes from a study of blood T cell repertoires in COVID-19 (dated by TCRdb to 2020 to 2021). With respect to the entire study: Samples covering the acute and convalescent phases of COVID-19 were provided by collaborators in the United States, Italy and Spain. The material from the prospective study consisted of cDNA or gDNA derived from T cells, B-cell-depleted T cells, or PBMCs. Samples were obtained from the ongoing ImmuneRACE study (first 160 participants) and from 1,254 subjects provided by 6 global collaborators. The repertoires were released in a freely available public database meant as a resource for research on the immune response to SARS-CoV-2. Sample metadata almost always included a de-identified subject ID, COVID-19 status, age in years and sex. Subjects who had been exposed to COVID-19, were actively infected with it, or had recovered from it provided the deeply sampled blood TCRbeta repertoires that made up the dataset. Where available, HLA class I and class II types were taken from metadata supplied by the sample provider and were not determined by assay-based typing. Broader findings and caveats from the paper: The quantity of clinical and demographic metadata differed by source and by participant and was supplied without curation.

TCRbeta CDR3 regions were amplified from genomic DNA using the immunoSEQ Assay, a bias-controlled multiplex PCR. The published analysis was carried out like this. Nucleated cell counts per sample were estimated from amplification of reference gene primers within the assay. Sequence reads were collapsed and filtered to measure the absolute abundance of every unique TCRbeta CDR3 rearrangement. Productive Simpson clonality was computed per sample as the square root of Simpson's diversity index over productive rearrangements. The source is immuneACCESS, and TCRdb retained only in-frame sequences with V and J called. Part of the clones is not carried over; for the studies checked, unresolved V genes explain less than half of this, and the remainder is unexplained. The DNA gave D and trimming, while V, J and clone size come from that table. This sample is represented by nearly 80,000 clones; about nine tenths of them were singletons. The ten biggest clones cover 0.77% of the sample.

CDR1 and CDR2 were assigned from the germline V gene (reference sequence) as SEHNR and FQNEAQ. V lost 2 bases and J lost 1 base; the stretch between them is 9 bases long. The CDR3 has 14 amino acids, counting the end cysteine and phenylalanine. Only CDR3 DNA remains: 42 bases, in frame from the first base. The sequence is built from TRBV7-9 and TRBJ2-7; the best D guess is TRBD2, with 5 bases matching. Material: peripheral blood. The receptor was isolated from a woman of 80 years or more with acute or convalescent COVID-19. This receptor carries the CDR3 CASSLSTRSYEQYF. The DNA is TGTGCCAGCAGCTTATCTACTAGATCCTACGAGCAGTACTTC.